This T cell receptor beta chain was captured by sequencing in a study of T cells in women clearing cervical HPV infection. Turning to the study itself: Blood came at first lesion visit for cases, post-clearance for controls.

With regard to this clone: Antigen unknown. The read is 3 residues too short to cover the CDR3 end, so that end is filled in from the germline J gene.

Germline values: CDR1 SGHTA, CDR2 FQGNSA. This CDR3 region has 15 residues. TCRdb's copy holds only in-frame clones and misses some; the assay was immunoSEQ multiplex PCR. The repertoire table contains more than 20,000 clones. Study results and limitations: Repertoire richness, not evenness, was significantly elevated in CIN3+ cases versus controls. Controls had more TRBV6-7 (about 0.16%) than cases (approximately 0.11%).

The chain links TRBV7-2 to TRBJ1-2; D not certain. The sequence derives from a woman aged 18-69 years with a cervical HPV16 infection that either progressed to CIN3+ or cleared (not recorded which). The sequencing input was blood buffy coat. CDR3 sequence reads: CASSLGLAGNYDYTF. The covered CDR3 bases are TGTGCCAGCAGCTTAGGGCTAGCGGGAAACTACGAC. The full variable domain, in which reference TRBV7-2 and TRBJ1-2 provide the parts outside the CDR3, is GAGVSQSPSNKVTEKGKDVELRCDPISGHTALYWYRQSLGQGLEFLIYFQGNSAPDKSGLPSDRFSAERTGGSVSTLTIQRTQQEDSAVYLCASSLGLAGNYDYTFGSGTRLTVV.